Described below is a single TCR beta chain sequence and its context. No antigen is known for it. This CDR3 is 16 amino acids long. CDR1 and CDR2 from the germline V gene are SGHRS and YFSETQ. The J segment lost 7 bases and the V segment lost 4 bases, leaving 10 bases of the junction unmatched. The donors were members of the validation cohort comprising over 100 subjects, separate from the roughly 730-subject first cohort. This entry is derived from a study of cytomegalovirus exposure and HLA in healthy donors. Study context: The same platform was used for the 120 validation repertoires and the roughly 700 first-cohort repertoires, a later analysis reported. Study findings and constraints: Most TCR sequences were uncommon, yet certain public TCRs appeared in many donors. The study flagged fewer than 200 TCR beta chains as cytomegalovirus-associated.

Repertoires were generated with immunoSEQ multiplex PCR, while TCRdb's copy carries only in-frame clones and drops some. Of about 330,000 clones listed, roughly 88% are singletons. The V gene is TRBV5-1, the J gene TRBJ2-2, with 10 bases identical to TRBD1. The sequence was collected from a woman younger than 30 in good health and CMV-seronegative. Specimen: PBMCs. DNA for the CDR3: TGCGCCAGCAGCCAAGTCGGACAGGGGGTGAACGGGGAGCTGTTTTTT. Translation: CASSQVGQGVNGELFF.